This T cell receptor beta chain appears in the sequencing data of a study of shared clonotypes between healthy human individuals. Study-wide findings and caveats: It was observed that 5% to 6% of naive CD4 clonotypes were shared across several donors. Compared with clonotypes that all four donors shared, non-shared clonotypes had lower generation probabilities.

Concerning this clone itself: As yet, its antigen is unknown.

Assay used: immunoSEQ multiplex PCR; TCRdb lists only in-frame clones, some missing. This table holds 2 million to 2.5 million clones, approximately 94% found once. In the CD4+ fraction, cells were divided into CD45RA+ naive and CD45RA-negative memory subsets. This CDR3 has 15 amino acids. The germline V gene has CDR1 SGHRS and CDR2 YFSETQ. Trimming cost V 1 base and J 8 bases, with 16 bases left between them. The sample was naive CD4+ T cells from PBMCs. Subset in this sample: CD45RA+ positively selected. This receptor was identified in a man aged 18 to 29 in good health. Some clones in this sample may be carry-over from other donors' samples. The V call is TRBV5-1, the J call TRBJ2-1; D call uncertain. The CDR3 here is CASSLNPRFHDEQFF. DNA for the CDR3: TGCGCCAGCAGCTTGAACCCAAGGTTCCACGATGAGCAGTTCTTC.